Listed below are T cell receptor beta chains from one sample, sequenced in a study of T cell responses to AZD1222 COVID-19 vaccine. The data were produced by immunoSEQ multiplex PCR, yet TCRdb's version contains in-frame clones alone and is incomplete. The table shows about 84,000 clones, with around 88% occurring only once. This sample comprised peripheral blood, obtained 28 days after the second AZD1222 dose. Receptors were obtained from an adult who received the AZD1222 COVID-19 vaccine. Each CDR3 is given with its conserved first and last residue. The D gene is left open where the match is weak.

CDR3: CASSLEAGTNSPLHF
V: TRBV11-2
D: .

CDR3: CASSLSTDTQYF
V: TRBV28
D: .

CDR3: CASSLDSYSYNEQFF
V: TRBV19
D: .

CDR3: CASSPQVFLNTEAFF
V: TRBV7-2
D: .

CDR3: CASSHLKQGHGYTF
V: TRBV3-1/TRBV3-2
D: TRBD1

CDR3: CASSIDPRGGEQFF
V: TRBV7-6
D: .

CDR3: CASSQVRSGGGNEQFF
V: TRBV4-1
D: TRBD2

CDR3: CASSLLTATNEKLFF
V: TRBV28
D: .

CDR3: CASSLDGQAYEQYF
V: TRBV5-1
D: .

CDR3: CASSLSTGIYGYTF
V: TRBV27
D: .

CDR3: CASSESQQGRQPQHF
V: TRBV10-2
D: .

CDR3: CASSPHPGQGGYEQYF
V: TRBV9
D: TRBD1

CDR3: CASSLGDGDGGYTF
V: TRBV5-1
D: .

CDR3: CASSPYNAPYGYTF
V: TRBV19
D: .

CDR3: CASSARTGTGFYEQYF
V: TRBV11-2
D: TRBD1

CDR3: CASSTTPGTGDEQYF
V: TRBV19
D: TRBD1

CDR3: CASSLVGGQNNEQFF
V: TRBV7-7
D: TRBD1

CDR3: CASSQDLLLLAPQYPPGASPLHF
V: TRBV4-2
D: .

CDR3: CASSMGGSNQPQHF
V: TRBV19
D: .

CDR3: CASSEVEGVGTEAFF
V: TRBV2
D: .

CDR3: CAISDALDSYEQYF
V: TRBV10-3
D: .

CDR3: CASSVTGVETQYF
V: TRBV5-6
D: TRBD1

CDR3: CASSKQDRDGYEQYF
V: TRBV21-1
D: .

CDR3: CASGAGTAAYEQYF
V: TRBV6-5
D: TRBD1

CDR3: CAISDDRLSSGNTIYF
V: TRBV10-3
D: .

CDR3: CASSLGFGGAFF
V: TRBV5-4
D: .

CDR3: CASSILGQAIGYTF
V: TRBV19
D: TRBD1

CDR3: CSASRGDRAHYEQYF
V: TRBV20-1
D: TRBD1

CDR3: CASSIFSQGAQYF
V: TRBV19
D: .

CDR3: CASSIPRREYRDNEQFF
V: TRBV19
D: .

CDR3: CASNEQGFRRNQPQHF
V: TRBV28
D: TRBD1

CDR3: CASSLHMRTGLPLNTEAFF
V: TRBV7-9
D: TRBD1

CDR3: CASRPGQVVGNTIYF
V: TRBV19
D: TRBD1

CDR3: CATSENGQPQHF
V: TRBV24-1
D: .

CDR3: CASSYVRGGAYEQYF
V: TRBV6-2/TRBV6-3
D: TRBD2

CDR3: CASSIQGAEAGYTF
V: TRBV19
D: TRBD1

CDR3: CASSYTLLLGNTIYF
V: TRBV6-2/TRBV6-3
D: .

CDR3: CASSPPAALSRNTIYF
V: TRBV18
D: .

CDR3: CASSAQGSYTF
V: TRBV5-1
D: TRBD1

CDR3: CASSLQQGGLDEKLFF
V: TRBV18
D: .

CDR3: CASSTGTGKETQYF
V: TRBV6-5
D: TRBD1

CDR3: CASSYSTRGAYSNQPQHF
V: TRBV6-2/TRBV6-3
D: TRBD1

CDR3: CASKGTSYEQYF
V: TRBV27
D: .